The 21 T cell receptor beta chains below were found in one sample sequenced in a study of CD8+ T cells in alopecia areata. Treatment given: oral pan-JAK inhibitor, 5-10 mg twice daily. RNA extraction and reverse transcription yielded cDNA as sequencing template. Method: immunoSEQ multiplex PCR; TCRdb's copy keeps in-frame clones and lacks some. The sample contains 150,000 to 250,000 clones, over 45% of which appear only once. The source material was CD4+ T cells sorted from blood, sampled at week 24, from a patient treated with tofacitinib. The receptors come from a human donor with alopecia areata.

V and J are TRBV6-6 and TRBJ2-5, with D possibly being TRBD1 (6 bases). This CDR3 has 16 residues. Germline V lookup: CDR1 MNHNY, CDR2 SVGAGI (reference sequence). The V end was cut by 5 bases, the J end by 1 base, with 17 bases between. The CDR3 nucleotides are TGTGCCAGCAGTCACCCTCCGGGACACCTCCAAGAGACCCAGTACTTC. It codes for CASSHPPGHLQETQYF.

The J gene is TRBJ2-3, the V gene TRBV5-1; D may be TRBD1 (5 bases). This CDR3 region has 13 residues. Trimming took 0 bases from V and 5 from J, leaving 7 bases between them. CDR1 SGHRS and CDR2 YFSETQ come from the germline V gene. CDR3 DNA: TGCGCCAGCAGCTTGGTAAGGGGAGATACGCAGTATTTT. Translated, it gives CASSLVRGDTQYF.

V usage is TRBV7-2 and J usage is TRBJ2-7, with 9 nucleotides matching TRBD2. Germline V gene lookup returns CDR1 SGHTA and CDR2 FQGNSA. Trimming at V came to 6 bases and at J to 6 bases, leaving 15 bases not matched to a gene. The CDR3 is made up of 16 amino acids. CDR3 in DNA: TGTGCCAGCAGTAAAGGAGGGACTAGCTTAACCCCCGAGCAGTACTTC. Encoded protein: CASSKGGTSLTPEQYF.

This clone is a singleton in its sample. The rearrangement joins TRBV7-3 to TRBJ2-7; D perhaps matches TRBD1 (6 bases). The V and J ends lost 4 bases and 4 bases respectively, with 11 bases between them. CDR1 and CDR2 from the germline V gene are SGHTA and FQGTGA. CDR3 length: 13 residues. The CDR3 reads CASSSQQGYEQYF. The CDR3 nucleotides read TGTGCCAGCAGCTCACAACAGGGTTACGAGCAGTACTTC.

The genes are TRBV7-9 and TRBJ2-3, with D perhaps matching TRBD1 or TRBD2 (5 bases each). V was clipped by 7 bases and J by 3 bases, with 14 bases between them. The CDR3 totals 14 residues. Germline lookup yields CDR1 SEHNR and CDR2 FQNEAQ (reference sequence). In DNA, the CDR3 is TGTGCCAGCACCATTCTAGGGACGACAGATACGCAGTATTTT. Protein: CASTILGTTDTQYF. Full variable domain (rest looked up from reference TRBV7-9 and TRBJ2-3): DTGVSQNPRHKITKRGQNVTFRCDPISEHNRLYWYRQTLGQGPEFLTYFQNEAQLEKSRLLSDRFSAERPKGSFSTLEIQRTEQGDSAMYLCASTILGTTDTQYFGPGTRLTVL.

The CDR3 DNA reads TGTGCCAGCAGCTTAGCCGGCGGCGGGCTCACCTACGAGCAGTACTTC. Its translation is CASSLAGGGLTYEQYF. This sequence joins TRBV7-9 and TRBJ2-7; tentatively, D is TRBD2 (5 bases). The V gene lost 0 bases and the J gene lost 2 bases, with 14 bases spanning the gap. CDR3 size: 16 residues. In germline, CDR1 is SEHNR, CDR2 FQNEAQ (reference sequence).

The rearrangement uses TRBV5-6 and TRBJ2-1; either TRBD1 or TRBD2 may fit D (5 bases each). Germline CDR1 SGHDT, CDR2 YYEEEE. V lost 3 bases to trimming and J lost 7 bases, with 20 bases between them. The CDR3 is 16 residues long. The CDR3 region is CASSYYGTYTANEQFF. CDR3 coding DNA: TGTGCCAGCAGCTACTACGGGACCTACACAGCGAATGAGCAGTTCTTC.

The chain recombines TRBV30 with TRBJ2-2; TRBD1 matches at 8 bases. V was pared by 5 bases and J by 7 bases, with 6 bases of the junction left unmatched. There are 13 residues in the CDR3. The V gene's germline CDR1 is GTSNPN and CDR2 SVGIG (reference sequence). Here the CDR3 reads CAWSRGRGGELFF. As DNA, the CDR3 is TGTGCCTGGTCCAGGGGGCGAGGCGGGGAGCTGTTTTTT.

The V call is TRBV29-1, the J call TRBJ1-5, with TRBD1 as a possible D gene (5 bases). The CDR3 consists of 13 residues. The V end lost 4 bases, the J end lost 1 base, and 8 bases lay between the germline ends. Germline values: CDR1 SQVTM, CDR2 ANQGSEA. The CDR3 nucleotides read TGCAGCGTTGGTGACAGCAGCAATCAGCCCCAGCATTTT. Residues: CSVGDSSNQPQHF.

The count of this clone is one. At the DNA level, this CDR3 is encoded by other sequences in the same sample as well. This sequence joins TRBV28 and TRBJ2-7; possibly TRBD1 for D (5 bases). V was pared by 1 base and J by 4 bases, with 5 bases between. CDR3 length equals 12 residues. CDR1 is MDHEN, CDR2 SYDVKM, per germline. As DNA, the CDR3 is TGTGCCAGCAGTTTATCAGGGTACGAGCAGTACTTC. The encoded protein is CASSLSGYEQYF.

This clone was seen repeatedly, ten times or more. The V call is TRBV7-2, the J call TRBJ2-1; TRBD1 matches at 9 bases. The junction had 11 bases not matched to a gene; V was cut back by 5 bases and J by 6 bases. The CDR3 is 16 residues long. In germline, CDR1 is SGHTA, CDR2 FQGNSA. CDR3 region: CASSVRDRVRPNEQFF. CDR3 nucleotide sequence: TGTGCCAGCAGCGTACGGGACAGGGTGAGACCCAATGAGCAGTTCTTC. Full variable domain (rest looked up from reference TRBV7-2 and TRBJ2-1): GAGVSQSPSNKVTEKGKDVELRCDPISGHTALYWYRQSLGQGLEFLIYFQGNSAPDKSGLPSDRFSAERTGGSVSTLTIQRTQQEDSAVYLCASSVRDRVRPNEQFFGPGTRLTVL.

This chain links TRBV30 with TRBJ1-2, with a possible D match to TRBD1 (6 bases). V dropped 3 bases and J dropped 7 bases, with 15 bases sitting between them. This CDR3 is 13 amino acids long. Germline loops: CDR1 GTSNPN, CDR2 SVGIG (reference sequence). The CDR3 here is CAWSLLGDTGYTF. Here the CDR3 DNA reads TGTGCCTGGAGCCTCCTCGGGGACACTGGCTACACCTTC.

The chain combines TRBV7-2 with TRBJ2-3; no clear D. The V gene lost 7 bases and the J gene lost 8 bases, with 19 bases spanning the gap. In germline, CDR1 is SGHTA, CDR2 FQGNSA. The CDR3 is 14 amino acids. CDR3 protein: CASTQRGIGGTQYF. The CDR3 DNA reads TGTGCCAGCACCCAACGAGGTATTGGTGGTACGCAGTATTTT.

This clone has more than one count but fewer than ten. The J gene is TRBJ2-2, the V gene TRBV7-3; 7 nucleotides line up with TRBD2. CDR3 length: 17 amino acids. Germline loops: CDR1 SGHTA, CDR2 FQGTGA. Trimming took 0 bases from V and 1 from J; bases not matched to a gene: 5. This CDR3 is CASSLTVASGNTGELFF. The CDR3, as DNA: TGTGCCAGCAGCTTAACGGTTGCTAGCGGGAACACCGGGGAGCTGTTTTTT.

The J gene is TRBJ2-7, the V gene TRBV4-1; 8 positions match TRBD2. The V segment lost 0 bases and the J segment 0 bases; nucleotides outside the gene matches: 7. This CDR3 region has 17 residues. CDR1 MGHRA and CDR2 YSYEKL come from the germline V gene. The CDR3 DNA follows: TGCGCCAGCAGCCAAGAATCCTTAGCGGGGTTCTCCTACGAGCAGTACTTC. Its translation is CASSQESLAGFSYEQYF.

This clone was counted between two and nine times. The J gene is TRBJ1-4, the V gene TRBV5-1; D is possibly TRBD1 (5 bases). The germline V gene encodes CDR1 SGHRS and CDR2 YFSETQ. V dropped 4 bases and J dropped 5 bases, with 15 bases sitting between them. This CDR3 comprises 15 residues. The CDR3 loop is CASSLWDGANEKLFF. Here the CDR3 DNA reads TGCGCCAGCAGCCTATGGGACGGCGCGAATGAAAAACTGTTTTTT. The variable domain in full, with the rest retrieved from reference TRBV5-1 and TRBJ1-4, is KAGVTQTPRYLIKTRGQQVTLSCSPISGHRSVSWYQQTPGQGLQFLFEYFSETQRNKGNFPGRFSGRQFSNSRSEMNVSTLELGDSALYLCASSLWDGANEKLFFGSGTQLSVL.

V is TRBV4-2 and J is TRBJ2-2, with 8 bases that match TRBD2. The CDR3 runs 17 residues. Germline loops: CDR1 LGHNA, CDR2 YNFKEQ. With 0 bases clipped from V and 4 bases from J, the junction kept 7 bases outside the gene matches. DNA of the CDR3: TGTGCCAGCAGCCAAGAGTTGGCGGGGGGCTCCACCGGGGAGCTGTTTTTT. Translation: CASSQELAGGSTGELFF.

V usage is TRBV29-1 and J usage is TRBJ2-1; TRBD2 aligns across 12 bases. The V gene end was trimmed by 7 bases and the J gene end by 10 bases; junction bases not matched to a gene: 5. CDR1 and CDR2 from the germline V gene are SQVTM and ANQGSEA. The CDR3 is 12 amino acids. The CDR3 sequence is CSGTSGAREQFF. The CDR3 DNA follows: TGCAGCGGGACTAGCGGGGCCCGGGAGCAGTTCTTC.

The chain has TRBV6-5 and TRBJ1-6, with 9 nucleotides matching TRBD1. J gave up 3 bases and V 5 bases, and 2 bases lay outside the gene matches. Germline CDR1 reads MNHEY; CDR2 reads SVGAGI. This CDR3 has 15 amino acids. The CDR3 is CASSTDRGYNSPLHF. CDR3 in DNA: TGTGCCAGCAGTACGGACAGGGGCTATAATTCACCCCTCCACTTT.

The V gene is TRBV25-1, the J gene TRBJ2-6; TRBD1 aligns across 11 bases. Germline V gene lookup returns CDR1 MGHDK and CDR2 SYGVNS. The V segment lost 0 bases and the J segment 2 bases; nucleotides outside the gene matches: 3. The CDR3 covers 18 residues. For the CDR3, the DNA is TGTGCCAGCAGTGAATATAGGACAGGGGGCGCTGGGGCCAACGTCCTGACTTTC. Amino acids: CASSEYRTGGAGANVLTF.

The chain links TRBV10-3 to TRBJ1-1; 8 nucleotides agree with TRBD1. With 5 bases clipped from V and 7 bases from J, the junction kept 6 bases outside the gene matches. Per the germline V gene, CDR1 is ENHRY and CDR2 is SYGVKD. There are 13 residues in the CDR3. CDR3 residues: CAISRQGPDEAFF. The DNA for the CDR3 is TGTGCCATCAGTCGACAGGGGCCGGATGAAGCTTTCTTT.